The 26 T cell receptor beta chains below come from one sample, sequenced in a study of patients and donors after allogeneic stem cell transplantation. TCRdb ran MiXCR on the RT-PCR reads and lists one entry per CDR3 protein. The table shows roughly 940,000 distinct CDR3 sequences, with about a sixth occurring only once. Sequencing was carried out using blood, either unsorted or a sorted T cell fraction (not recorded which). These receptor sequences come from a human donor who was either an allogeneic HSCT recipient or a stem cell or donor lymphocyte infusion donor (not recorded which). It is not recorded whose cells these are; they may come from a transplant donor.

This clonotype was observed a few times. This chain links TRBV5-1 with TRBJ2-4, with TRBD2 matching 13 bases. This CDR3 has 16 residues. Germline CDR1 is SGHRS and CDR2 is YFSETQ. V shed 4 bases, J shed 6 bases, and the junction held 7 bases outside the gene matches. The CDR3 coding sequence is TGCGCCAGCAGCGCGGGACTAGCGGGATCGGGAAACATTCAGTACTTC. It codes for CASSAGLAGSGNIQYF.

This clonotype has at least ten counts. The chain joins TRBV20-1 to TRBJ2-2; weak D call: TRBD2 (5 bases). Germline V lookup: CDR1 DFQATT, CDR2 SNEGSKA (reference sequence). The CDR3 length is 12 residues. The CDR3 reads CSARGNTGELFF. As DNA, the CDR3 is TGCAGCGCCCGGGGAAACACCGGGGAGCTGTTTTTT.

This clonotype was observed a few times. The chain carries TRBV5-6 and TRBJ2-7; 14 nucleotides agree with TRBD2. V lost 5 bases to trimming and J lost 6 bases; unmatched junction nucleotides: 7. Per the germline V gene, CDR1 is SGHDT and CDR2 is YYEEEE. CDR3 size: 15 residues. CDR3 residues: CASRATSGRALEQYF. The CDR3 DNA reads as TGTGCCAGCAGGGCGACTAGCGGGAGGGCCCTCGAGCAGTACTTC.

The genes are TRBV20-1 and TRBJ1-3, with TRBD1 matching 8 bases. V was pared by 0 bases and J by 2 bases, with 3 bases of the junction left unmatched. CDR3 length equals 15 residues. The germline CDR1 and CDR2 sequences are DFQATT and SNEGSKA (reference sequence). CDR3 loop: CSARDGQGTGNTIYF. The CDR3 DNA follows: TGCAGTGCTAGAGATGGACAGGGCACTGGAAACACCATATATTTT.

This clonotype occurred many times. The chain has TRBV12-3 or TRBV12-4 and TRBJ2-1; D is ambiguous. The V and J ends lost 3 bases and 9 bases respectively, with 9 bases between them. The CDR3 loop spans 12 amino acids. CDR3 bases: TGTGCCAGCAGTTTTCCGCGAGGTGAGCAGTTCTTC. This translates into CASSFPRGEQFF.

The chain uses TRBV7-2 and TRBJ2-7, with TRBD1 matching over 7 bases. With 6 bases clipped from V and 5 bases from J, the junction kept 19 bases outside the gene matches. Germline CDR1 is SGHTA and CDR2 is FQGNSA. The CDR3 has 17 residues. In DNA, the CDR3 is TGTGCCAGCAGTCAAACAGGGGTAGGGGGTCCGCTGCACGAGCAGTACTTC. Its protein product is CASSQTGVGGPLHEQYF.

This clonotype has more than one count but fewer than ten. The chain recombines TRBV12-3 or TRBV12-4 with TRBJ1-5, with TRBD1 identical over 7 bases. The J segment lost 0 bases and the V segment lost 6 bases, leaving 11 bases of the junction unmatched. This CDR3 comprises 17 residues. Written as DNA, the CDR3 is TGTGCCAGCAGCCCGGGACAGAATAAGTATAGCAATCAGCCCCAGCATTTT. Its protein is CASSPGQNKYSNQPQHF.

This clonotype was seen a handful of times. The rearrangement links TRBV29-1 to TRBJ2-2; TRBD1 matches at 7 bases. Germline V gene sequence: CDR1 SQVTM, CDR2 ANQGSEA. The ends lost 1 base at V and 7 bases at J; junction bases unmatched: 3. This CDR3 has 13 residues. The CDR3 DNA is TGCAGCGTTGAAGTGCCAGGGGGCGGGGAGCTGTTTTTT. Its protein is CSVEVPGGGELFF.

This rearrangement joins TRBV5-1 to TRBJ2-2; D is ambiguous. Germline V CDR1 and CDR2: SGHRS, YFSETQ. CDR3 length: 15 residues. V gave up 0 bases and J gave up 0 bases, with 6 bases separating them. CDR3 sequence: CASSLDYSNTGELFF. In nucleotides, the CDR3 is TGCGCCAGCAGCTTGGACTACTCGAACACCGGGGAGCTGTTTTTT.

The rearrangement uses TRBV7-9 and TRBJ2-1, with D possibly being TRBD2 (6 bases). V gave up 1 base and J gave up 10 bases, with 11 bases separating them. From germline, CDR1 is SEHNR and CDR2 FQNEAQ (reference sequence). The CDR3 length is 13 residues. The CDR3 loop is CASSLESGREQFF. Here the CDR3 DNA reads TGTGCCAGCAGCTTAGAGTCGGGGAGGGAGCAGTTCTTC. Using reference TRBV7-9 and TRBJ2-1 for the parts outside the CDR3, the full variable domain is DTGVSQNPRHKITKRGQNVTFRCDPISEHNRLYWYRQTLGQGPEFLTYFQNEAQLEKSRLLSDRFSAERPKGSFSTLEIQRTEQGDSAMYLCASSLESGREQFFGPGTRLTVL.

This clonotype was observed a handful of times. CDR3 sequence (DNA): TGTGCCAGCAGCCCGGGACAGGGGGCTCCTATCTCTGGAAACACCATATATTTT. It specifies CASSPGQGAPISGNTIYF. The V and J genes are TRBV6-1 and TRBJ1-3, with 12 bases aligning to TRBD1. The V segment lost 6 bases and the J segment 0 bases; nucleotides outside the gene matches: 9. This CDR3 is built from 18 residues. From germline, CDR1 is MNHNS and CDR2 SASEGT.

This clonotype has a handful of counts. The CDR3 DNA reads as TGTGCCAGCAGTTTAGCGCCCTGGAAAAGGCTTAGCAATCAGCCCCAGCATTTT. This sequence encodes CASSLAPWKRLSNQPQHF. The chain is built from TRBV12-3 or TRBV12-4 and TRBJ1-5; D call uncertain. The CDR3 consists of 18 residues. Trimming stripped 0 bases from V and 0 bases from J, with 15 bases between.

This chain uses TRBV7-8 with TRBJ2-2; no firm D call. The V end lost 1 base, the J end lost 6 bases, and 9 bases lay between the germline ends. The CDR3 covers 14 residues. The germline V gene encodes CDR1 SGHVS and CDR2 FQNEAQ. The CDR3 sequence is CASSLGALAGELFF. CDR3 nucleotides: TGTGCCAGCAGCTTAGGGGCATTAGCCGGGGAGCTGTTTTTT. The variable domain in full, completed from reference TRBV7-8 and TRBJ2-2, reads GAGVSQSPRYKVAKRGQDVALRCDPISGHVSLFWYQQALGQGPEFLTYFQNEAQLDKSGLPSDRFFAERPEGSVSTLKIQRTQQEDSAVYLCASSLGALAGELFFGEGSRLTVL.

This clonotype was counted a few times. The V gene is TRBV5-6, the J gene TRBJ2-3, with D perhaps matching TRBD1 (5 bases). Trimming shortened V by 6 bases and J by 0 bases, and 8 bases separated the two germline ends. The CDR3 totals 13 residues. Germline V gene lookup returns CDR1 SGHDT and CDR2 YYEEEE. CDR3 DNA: TGTGCCAGCACCGACAGAAGCACAGATACGCAGTATTTT. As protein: CASTDRSTDTQYF.

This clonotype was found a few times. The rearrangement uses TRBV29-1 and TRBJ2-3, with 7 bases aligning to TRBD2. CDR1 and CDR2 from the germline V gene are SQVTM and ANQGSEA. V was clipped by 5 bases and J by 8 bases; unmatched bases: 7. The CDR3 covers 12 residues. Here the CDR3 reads CSVLRSSGTQYF. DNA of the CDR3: TGCAGCGTTCTACGATCTAGCGGTACGCAGTATTTT.

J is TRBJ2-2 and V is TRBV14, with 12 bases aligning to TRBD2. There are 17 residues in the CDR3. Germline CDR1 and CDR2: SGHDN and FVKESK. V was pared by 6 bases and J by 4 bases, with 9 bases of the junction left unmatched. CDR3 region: CASRGLAGHLATGELFF. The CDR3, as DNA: TGTGCCAGCAGGGGACTAGCGGGCCACCTAGCCACCGGGGAGCTGTTTTTT.

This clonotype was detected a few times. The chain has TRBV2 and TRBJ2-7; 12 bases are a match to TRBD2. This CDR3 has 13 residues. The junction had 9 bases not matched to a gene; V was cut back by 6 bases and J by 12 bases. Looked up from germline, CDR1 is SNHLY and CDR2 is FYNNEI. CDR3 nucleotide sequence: TGTGCCAGCAGGCCGGGGACTAGCGGGCACACGTACTTC. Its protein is CASRPGTSGHTYF.

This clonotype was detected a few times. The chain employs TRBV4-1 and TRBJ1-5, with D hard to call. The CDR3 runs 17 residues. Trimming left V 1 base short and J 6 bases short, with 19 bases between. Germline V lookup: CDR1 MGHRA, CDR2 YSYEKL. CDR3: CASSQVRSARGSQPQHF. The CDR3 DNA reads TGCGCCAGCAGCCAAGTTCGGTCAGCGAGAGGGTCTCAGCCCCAGCATTTT.

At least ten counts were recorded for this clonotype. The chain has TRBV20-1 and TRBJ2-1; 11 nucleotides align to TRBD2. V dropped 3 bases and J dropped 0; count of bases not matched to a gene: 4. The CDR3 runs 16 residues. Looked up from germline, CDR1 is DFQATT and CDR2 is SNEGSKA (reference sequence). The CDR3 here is CSARVSGGASYNEQFF. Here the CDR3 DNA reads TGCAGTGCTAGGGTTAGCGGGGGGGCCTCCTACAATGAGCAGTTCTTC.

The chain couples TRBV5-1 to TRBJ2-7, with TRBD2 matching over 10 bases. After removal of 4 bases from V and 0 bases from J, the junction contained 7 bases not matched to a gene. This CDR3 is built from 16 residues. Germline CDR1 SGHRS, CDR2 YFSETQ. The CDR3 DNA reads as TGCGCCAGCAGCGTCATAGCGGGAGGTAGCTCCTACGAGCAGTACTTC. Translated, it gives CASSVIAGGSSYEQYF.

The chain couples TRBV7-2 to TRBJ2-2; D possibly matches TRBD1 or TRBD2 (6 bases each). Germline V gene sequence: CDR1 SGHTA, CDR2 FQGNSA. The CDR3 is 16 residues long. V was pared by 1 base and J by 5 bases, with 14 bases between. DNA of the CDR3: TGTGCCAGCAGCTTAGAGTCGGGGGCTTTTACCGGGGAGCTGTTTTTT. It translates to CASSLESGAFTGELFF. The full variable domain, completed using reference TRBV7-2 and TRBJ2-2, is GAGVSQSPSNKVTEKGKDVELRCDPISGHTALYWYRQSLGQGLEFLIYFQGNSAPDKSGLPSDRFSAERTGGSVSTLTIQRTQQEDSAVYLCASSLESGAFTGELFFGEGSRLTVL.

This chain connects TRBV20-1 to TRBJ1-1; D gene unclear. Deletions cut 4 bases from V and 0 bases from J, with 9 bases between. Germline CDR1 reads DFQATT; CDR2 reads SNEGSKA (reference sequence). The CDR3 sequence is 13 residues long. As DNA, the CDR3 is TGCAGTGCTAAAGGACCGTTGAACACTGAAGCTTTCTTT. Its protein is CSAKGPLNTEAFF.

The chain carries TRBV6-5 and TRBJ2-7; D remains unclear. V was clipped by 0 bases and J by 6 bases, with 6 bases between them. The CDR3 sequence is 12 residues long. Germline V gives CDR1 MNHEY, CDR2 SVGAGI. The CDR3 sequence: CASSYSTSEQYF. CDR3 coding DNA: TGTGCCAGCAGTTACTCGACGTCCGAGCAGTACTTC.

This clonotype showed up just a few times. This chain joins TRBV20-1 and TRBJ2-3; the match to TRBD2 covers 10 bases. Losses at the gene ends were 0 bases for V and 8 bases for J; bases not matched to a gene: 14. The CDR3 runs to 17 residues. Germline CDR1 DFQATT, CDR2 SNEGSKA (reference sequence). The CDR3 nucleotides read TGCAGTGCTAGAGATCCCGGTTCGCTAGCGGGGGCTGGTACGCAGTATTTT. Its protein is CSARDPGSLAGAGTQYF.

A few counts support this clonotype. The DNA of the CDR3 is TGTGCCATCGCAGGGGACCAAGAGACCCAGTACTTC. Translated: CAIAGDQETQYF. This sequence joins TRBV10-3 and TRBJ2-5; D perhaps matches TRBD1 (6 bases). The CDR3 loop spans 12 amino acids. The V gene lost 8 bases and the J gene lost 0 bases, with 7 bases spanning the gap. Germline assignment: CDR1 ENHRY and CDR2 SYGVKD.

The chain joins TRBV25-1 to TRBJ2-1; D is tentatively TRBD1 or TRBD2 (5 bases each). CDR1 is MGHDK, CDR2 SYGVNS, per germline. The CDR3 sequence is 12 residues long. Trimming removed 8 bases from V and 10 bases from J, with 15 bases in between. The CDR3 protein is CASRRGVSEQFF. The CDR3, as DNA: TGTGCCAGCCGCAGAGGGGTAAGCGAGCAGTTCTTC. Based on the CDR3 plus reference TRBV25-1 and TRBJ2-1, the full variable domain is EADIYQTPRYLVIGTGKKITLECSQTMGHDKMYWYQQDPGMELHLIHYSYGVNSTEKGDLSSESTVSRIRTEHFPLTLESARPSHTSQYLCASRRGVSEQFFGPGTRLTVL.